A selection of T cell receptor beta chains follows, all from one sample in a study of graft-versus-host responses after intestinal transplantation. Method: immunoSEQ multiplex PCR; TCRdb's copy keeps in-frame clones and lacks some. The sample has more than 20,000 clones, around 94% seen once. The specimen comprised PBMCs, sampled roughly 260 days after intestinal transplant. All receptors derive from a human patient who received an intestinal transplant, so some T cells may come from the graft donor. The CDR3 runs from the conserved cysteine through the conserved F or W. The order of the fields is D gene, clone size, V gene, CDR3 length, J gene, CDR3 protein, CDR3 DNA. D genes are given only for firm matches. Clone size is given for some rows only: seen once, a few or many times, or a class if the clone is expanded.

d_call: NA
clone_size: NA
v_call: TRBV5-1
cdr3_length: 14
j_call: TRBJ1-1
cdr3_aa: CASSLDLAFEGAFF
cdr3_nt: TGCGCCAGCAGCTTGGATCTCGCTTTCGAGGGAGCTTTCTTT

d_call: NA
clone_size: NA
v_call: TRBV5-8
cdr3_length: 15
j_call: TRBJ2-3
cdr3_aa: CASSLGLVGTDTQYF
cdr3_nt: TGTGCCAGCAGCTTGGGTCTCGTCGGTACAGATACGCAGTATTTT

d_call: TRBD2
clone_size: few
v_call: TRBV6-1
cdr3_length: 15
j_call: TRBJ2-1
cdr3_aa: CASSEKASGANEQFF
cdr3_nt: TGTGCCAGCAGTGAAAAGGCTAGCGGGGCCAATGAGCAGTTCTTC

d_call: NA
clone_size: NA
v_call: TRBV10-3
cdr3_length: 13
j_call: TRBJ2-7
cdr3_aa: CAISEKQSYEQYF
cdr3_nt: TGTGCCATCAGTGAGAAACAGTCCTACGAGCAGTACTTC

d_call: TRBD1
clone_size: NA
v_call: TRBV5-1
cdr3_length: 15
j_call: TRBJ2-1
cdr3_aa: CASSLVAGGYNEQFF
cdr3_nt: TGCGCCAGCAGCTTGGTGGCAGGGGGCTACAATGAGCAGTTCTTC

d_call: NA
clone_size: NA
v_call: TRBV7-9
cdr3_length: 13
j_call: TRBJ1-2
cdr3_aa: CASSPSDDYGYTF
cdr3_nt: TGTGCCAGCAGCCCTTCTGATGACTATGGCTACACCTTC

d_call: NA
clone_size: few
v_call: TRBV6-1
cdr3_length: 15
j_call: TRBJ1-5
cdr3_aa: CASSEGEGGAEPQHF
cdr3_nt: TGTGCCAGCAGTGAAGGGGAAGGGGGGGCGGAGCCCCAGCATTTT

d_call: NA
clone_size: NA
v_call: TRBV28
cdr3_length: 17
j_call: TRBJ2-1
cdr3_aa: CASSPPGGVGSYNEQFF
cdr3_nt: TGTGCCAGCAGCCCCCCTGGCGGAGTCGGCTCCTACAATGAGCAGTTCTTC

d_call: NA
clone_size: NA
v_call: TRBV4-1
cdr3_length: 14
j_call: TRBJ2-7
cdr3_aa: CASSQVPETYEQYF
cdr3_nt: TGCGCCAGCAGCCAAGTCCCCGAGACCTACGAGCAGTACTTC

d_call: TRBD1
clone_size: NA
v_call: TRBV5-8
cdr3_length: 14
j_call: TRBJ1-2
cdr3_aa: CASSLYRGTDGYTF
cdr3_nt: TGTGCCAGCAGTTTATACAGGGGCACGGATGGCTACACCTTC

d_call: NA
clone_size: NA
v_call: TRBV27
cdr3_length: 14
j_call: TRBJ1-6
cdr3_aa: CASSLRQAPSPLHF
cdr3_nt: TGTGCCAGCAGTTTGCGACAGGCACCTTCACCCCTCCACTTT

d_call: TRBD1
clone_size: NA
v_call: TRBV27
cdr3_length: 14
j_call: TRBJ2-1
cdr3_aa: CASSLIPGGNEQFF
cdr3_nt: TGTGCCAGCAGTTTAATCCCAGGGGGCAATGAGCAGTTCTTC

d_call: NA
clone_size: NA
v_call: TRBV18
cdr3_length: 15
j_call: TRBJ1-1
cdr3_aa: CASSPVGGLGTEAFF
cdr3_nt: TGTGCCAGCTCACCAGTGGGGGGCCTGGGCACTGAAGCTTTCTTT

d_call: NA
clone_size: NA
v_call: TRBV21-1
cdr3_length: 15
j_call: TRBJ1-2
cdr3_aa: CASSKPRQGCYGYTF
cdr3_nt: TGTGCCAGCAGCAAACCGAGGCAGGGGTGCTATGGCTACACCTTC

d_call: TRBD1
clone_size: NA
v_call: TRBV19
cdr3_length: 17
j_call: TRBJ1-1
cdr3_aa: CASSQTLPGQVNTEAFF
cdr3_nt: TGTGCCAGTAGCCAAACCCTTCCGGGACAGGTAAACACTGAAGCTTTCTTT

d_call: NA
clone_size: NA
v_call: TRBV6-5
cdr3_length: 14
j_call: TRBJ1-2
cdr3_aa: CASSPTPGIYGYTF
cdr3_nt: TGTGCCAGCAGCCCCACCCCAGGGATCTATGGCTACACCTTC

d_call: TRBD1
clone_size: NA
v_call: TRBV6-5
cdr3_length: 13
j_call: TRBJ1-6
cdr3_aa: CASTRDRQSPLHF
cdr3_nt: TGTGCCAGCACTCGGGACAGGCAGTCGCCCCTCCACTTT

d_call: NA
clone_size: NA
v_call: TRBV11-2
cdr3_length: 16
j_call: TRBJ1-1
cdr3_aa: CASSLARGTVNTEAFF
cdr3_nt: TGTGCCAGCAGCTTAGCGAGGGGAACGGTGAACACTGAAGCTTTCTTT

d_call: TRBD1
clone_size: NA
v_call: TRBV6-6
cdr3_length: 13
j_call: TRBJ2-7
cdr3_aa: CASSPTGFDEQYF
cdr3_nt: TGTGCCAGCAGCCCGACAGGGTTCGACGAGCAGTACTTC

d_call: TRBD1
clone_size: NA
v_call: TRBV29-1
cdr3_length: 14
j_call: TRBJ2-7
cdr3_aa: CSVVPGTGSYEQYF
cdr3_nt: TGCAGCGTTGTTCCCGGGACAGGGAGCTACGAGCAGTACTTC

d_call: NA
clone_size: NA
v_call: TRBV11-3
cdr3_length: 15
j_call: TRBJ2-3
cdr3_aa: CASSLGGGLTDTQYF
cdr3_nt: TGTGCCAGCAGCTTAGGGGGTGGTCTGACAGATACGCAGTATTTT

d_call: TRBD1
clone_size: NA
v_call: TRBV7-2
cdr3_length: 19
j_call: TRBJ2-7
cdr3_aa: CASSFSGQLRVVGSYEQYF
cdr3_nt: TGTGCCAGCAGCTTTTCGGGACAGCTCCGTGTGGTCGGTTCCTACGAGCAGTACTTC